Each of the 32 T cell receptor beta chains below was sequenced from the same sample in a study of shared clonotypes between healthy human individuals. Naive-designated CD8 cells lacked CD45RO, were positively enriched for CCR7, and omitted terminally differentiated effector memory CD45RA+ cells. Method: immunoSEQ multiplex PCR; TCRdb's copy keeps in-frame clones and lacks some. The data show about 2 million clones, approximately 95% seen once. The sequenced sample consisted of naive CD8+ T cells sorted from blood. The origin of the receptors is a man younger than 35 in good health.

The chain carries TRBV10-2 and TRBJ2-7; 10 bases align to TRBD1. The CDR3 has 12 residues. V lost 10 bases, J lost 5 bases, and 5 bases stayed unmatched. CDR1 and CDR2 (germline): WSHSY, SAAADI. CDR3 region: CATRDRGHEQYF. The CDR3 DNA is TGCGCCACCCGGGACAGGGGTCACGAGCAGTACTTC.

This chain joins TRBV28 and TRBJ2-7; 7 positions match TRBD2. Trimming at V came to 3 bases and at J to 6 bases, leaving 8 bases not matched to a gene. Germline CDR1 and CDR2: MDHEN and SYDVKM. This CDR3 spans 14 amino acids. The CDR3 protein is CASSLVNSGGEQYF. CDR3 bases: TGTGCCAGCAGTTTGGTAAACTCGGGAGGCGAGCAGTACTTC.

The chain carries TRBV4-1 and TRBJ2-1, with D perhaps TRBD1 or TRBD2 (5 bases each). Germline loops: CDR1 MGHRA, CDR2 YSYEKL. Trimming left V 0 bases short and J 9 bases short, with 15 bases between. The CDR3 sequence is 15 residues long. CDR3 coding DNA: TGCGCCAGCAGCCAAGATACAGGACTTGTCCTTGAGCAGTTCTTC. It translates to CASSQDTGLVLEQFF.

V and J are TRBV6-5 and TRBJ2-6; D gene uncertain. Trimming cost V 2 bases and J 4 bases, with 12 bases left between them. The CDR3 runs 16 residues. CDR1 and CDR2 from the germline V gene are MNHEY and SVGAGI. This chain's CDR3 is CASSYPPSLGANVLTF. CDR3 in DNA: TGTGCCAGCAGTTACCCACCCTCCCTGGGGGCCAACGTCCTGACTTTC.

This clone was detected once. Within the sample, other DNA sequences also encode this same CDR3. This rearrangement joins TRBV29-1 to TRBJ1-1; no firm D call. CDR3 length: 11 residues. Germline V gene lookup returns CDR1 SQVTM and CDR2 ANQGSEA. Trimming removed 4 bases at V and 1 base at J, with 4 bases between. CDR3 in DNA: TGCAGCGTTGGCTCGAACACTGAAGCTTTCTTT. Translated, it gives CSVGSNTEAFF.

The chain employs TRBV4-1 and TRBJ1-2, with D hard to call. The germline V and J ends were trimmed by 1 base and 1 base, with 7 bases remaining between them. Germline V CDR1 and CDR2: MGHRA, YSYEKL. This CDR3 comprises 14 residues. The CDR3 nucleotides are TGCGCCAGCAGCCAAGCCCACGGTAACTATGGCTACACCTTC. Its translation is CASSQAHGNYGYTF.

The V call is TRBV27, the J call TRBJ2-7, with D possibly TRBD1 on 5 matching bases. V lost 2 bases to trimming and J lost 7 bases, with 12 bases between them. This CDR3 contains 13 residues. The germline CDR1 and CDR2 sequences are MNHEY and SMNVEV (reference sequence). The CDR3 here is CASSLIGANEQYF. DNA for the CDR3: TGTGCCAGCAGTTTAATTGGGGCTAATGAGCAGTACTTC.

Comments on this clone: It is unclear where the CDR3 begins or ends on the DNA, so no DNA is shown, and the CDR3 is as TCRdb lists it. The chain carries TRBV27 and TRBJ2-7; the table's D call of TRBD1 was not tested on the DNA. Germline V gene lookup returns CDR1 MNHEY and CDR2 SMNVEV (reference sequence). The length of the CDR3 is 15 amino acids, counting both ends. The CDR3 here is CASSSGQGASYEQYF.

To note about this clone: The same CDR3 also results from other DNA sequences found in this sample. The chain joins TRBV10-2 to TRBJ1-1; the D gene is possibly TRBD1 (5 bases). V gave up 8 bases and J gave up 0 bases, with 10 bases separating them. The CDR3 has 13 amino acids. Germline loops: CDR1 WSHSY, CDR2 SAAADI. The CDR3 reads CASRGGMNTEAFF. The CDR3 coding sequence is TGCGCCAGCCGTGGGGGAATGAACACTGAAGCTTTCTTT.

Notes on this clone: Other nucleotide sequences from this sample produce the same CDR3. The rearrangement uses TRBV28 and TRBJ2-7; D may be TRBD2 (6 bases). The CDR3 length is 14 residues. Germline V gene lookup returns CDR1 MDHEN and CDR2 SYDVKM. The V end was cut by 2 bases, the J end by 1 base, with 9 bases between. CDR3 protein: CASSLVGGSYEQYF. The CDR3 DNA reads TGTGCCAGCAGTTTAGTCGGGGGATCCTACGAGCAGTACTTC.

Concerning this clone itself: Other DNA sequences in the sample encode the same CDR3. The chain employs TRBV7-9 and TRBJ2-2; D gene unclear. The germline V and J ends were trimmed by 4 bases and 3 bases, with 3 bases remaining between them. There are 12 residues in the CDR3. Germline V lookup: CDR1 SEHNR, CDR2 FQNEAQ (reference sequence). The CDR3, as DNA: TGTGCCAGCAGCTCGTACACCGGGGAGCTGTTTTTT. Translating gives CASSSYTGELFF.

The rearrangement links TRBV15 to TRBJ1-2; D not certain. CDR3 length: 13 residues. Germline-derived CDR1 and CDR2 are LNHNV and YYDKDF (reference sequence). Trimming removed 1 base from V and 8 bases from J, with 11 bases in between. CDR3 sequence reads: CATSRVLGYGYTF. The CDR3 DNA reads TGTGCCACCAGCAGAGTATTAGGTTACGGCTACACCTTC.

The rearrangement joins TRBV5-4 to TRBJ2-7; 10 bases agree with TRBD2. The germline CDR1 and CDR2 sequences are SGHNT and YYREEE (reference sequence). This CDR3 spans 17 amino acids. The V gene end was trimmed by 0 bases and the J gene end by 3 bases; junction bases not matched to a gene: 9. The CDR3 loop reads CASSLGTSGAPFYEQYF. As DNA, the CDR3 is TGTGCCAGCAGCTTGGGCACTAGCGGGGCCCCTTTCTACGAGCAGTACTTC.

This CDR3 reads CASSEHQGTGQETQYF. Here the CDR3 DNA reads TGTGCCAGCAGTGAACACCAAGGGACAGGCCAAGAGACCCAGTACTTC. The genes are TRBV6-1 and TRBJ2-5; 8 nucleotides agree with TRBD1. The V and J ends lost 2 bases and 1 base, in that order; junction bases with no gene match: 6. The germline CDR1 and CDR2 sequences are MNHNS and SASEGT. The CDR3 consists of 16 residues.

V usage is TRBV7-9 and J usage is TRBJ2-2; 8 nucleotides match TRBD1. The germline gives CDR1 SEHNR, CDR2 FQNEAQ (reference sequence). V gave up 1 base and J gave up 1 base; unmatched junction bases: 2. The CDR3 loop spans 16 amino acids. The chain's CDR3 is CASSLGTGWNTGELFF. The CDR3 DNA is TGTGCCAGCAGCTTAGGGACAGGGTGGAACACCGGGGAGCTGTTTTTT.

The chain carries TRBV27 and TRBJ2-1; D might be TRBD2 (7 bases). This CDR3 contains 15 residues. Trimming stripped 11 bases from V and 1 base from J, with 18 bases between. The germline V gene has CDR1 MNHEY and CDR2 SMNVEV (reference sequence). The CDR3 is CASGAGAQSYNEQFF. In DNA, the CDR3 is TGTGCCTCAGGGGCGGGAGCCCAGTCCTACAATGAGCAGTTCTTC.

This clone has only one observation. V gene TRBV9 combines with J gene TRBJ2-5; 7 positions agree with TRBD1. CDR1 SGDLS and CDR2 YYNGEE come from the germline V gene. The V segment lost 2 bases and the J segment 3 bases; nucleotides outside the gene matches: 1. The length of the CDR3 is 13 residues. CDR3 region: CASSVTGEETQYF. The CDR3 DNA sequence: TGTGCCAGCAGCGTCACAGGGGAAGAGACCCAGTACTTC.

V and J are TRBV6-5 and TRBJ1-4, with a possible D match to TRBD1 (6 bases). This CDR3 spans 15 amino acids. CDR1 is MNHEY, CDR2 SVGAGI, per germline. V lost 0 bases and J lost 3, with 8 bases in between. The DNA of the CDR3 is TGTGCCAGCAGTTACTCCCAGGGGCCTAATGAAAAACTGTTTTTT. Translated: CASSYSQGPNEKLFF.

The chain recombines TRBV7-9 with TRBJ1-6, with TRBD1 matching over 11 bases. Germline CDR1 and CDR2: SEHNR and FQNEAQ (reference sequence). The CDR3 totals 19 residues. The V and J ends lost 5 bases and 9 bases, in that order; junction bases with no gene match: 18. CDR3 sequence: CASSVAGTGGTGRSSPLHF. CDR3 coding DNA: TGTGCCAGCAGCGTCGCAGGGACAGGGGGGACGGGGCGCAGTTCACCCCTCCACTTT.

V and J are TRBV19 and TRBJ2-1; D perhaps matches TRBD2 (5 bases). The V end was cut by 1 base, the J end by 2 bases, with 12 bases between. The CDR3 sequence is 16 residues long. The germline gives CDR1 LNHDA, CDR2 SQIVND (reference sequence). CDR3 nucleotides: TGTGCCAGTAGTATAGTTGGGCGGGCCGCCTACAATGAGCAGTTCTTC. Translating gives CASSIVGRAAYNEQFF.

The chain couples TRBV14 to TRBJ2-2, with TRBD2 matching 9 bases. CDR1 and CDR2 (germline): SGHDN, FVKESK. Losses at the gene ends were 3 bases for V and 2 bases for J; bases not matched to a gene: 4. CDR3 size: 16 residues. CDR3 bases: TGTGCCAGCAGCCACCTAGCGGGACATAACACCGGGGAGCTGTTTTTT. It specifies CASSHLAGHNTGELFF.

The chain carries TRBV28 and TRBJ2-7; D is unclear. V lost 3 bases and J lost 6, with 18 bases in between. The CDR3 covers 15 residues. Germline V gene lookup returns CDR1 MDHEN and CDR2 SYDVKM. The CDR3, as DNA: TGTGCCAGCAGTTTTCTGGCTTTACGCAACGGCGAGCAGTACTTC. As protein: CASSFLALRNGEQYF.

The chain uses TRBV2 and TRBJ2-4; TRBD1 matches 11 bases. V shed 5 bases, J shed 6 bases, and the junction held 6 bases outside the gene matches. The CDR3 loop spans 15 amino acids. Germline values: CDR1 SNHLY, CDR2 FYNNEI. CDR3 sequence (DNA): TGTGCCAGCAGTTATTCCGGGACAGGGGGAAACATTCAGTACTTC. Translation gives CASSYSGTGGNIQYF.

This clone was found a few times. V is TRBV27 and J is TRBJ2-7; perhaps D is TRBD1 or TRBD2 (5 bases each). V lost 5 bases and J lost 2, with 19 bases in between. The germline V gene encodes CDR1 MNHEY and CDR2 SMNVEV (reference sequence). This CDR3 contains 16 residues. CDR3 protein: CASSAWGWGEAYEQYF. CDR3 DNA sequence: TGTGCCAGCAGTGCTTGGGGGTGGGGAGAGGCCTACGAGCAGTACTTC.

The chain joins TRBV18 to TRBJ1-2, with 7 nucleotides matching TRBD1. The CDR3 consists of 13 residues. V shed 4 bases, J shed 6 bases, and the junction held 5 bases outside the gene matches. Germline V gene data show CDR1 as KGHSH and CDR2 as LQKENI. CDR3 region: CASSLGTVDGYTF. In DNA form, the CDR3 reads TGTGCCAGCTCACTGGGGACAGTAGATGGCTACACCTTC.

The sample holds one count of this clone. The chain has TRBV9 and TRBJ1-2; 8 bases align to TRBD1. J gave up 7 bases and V 3 bases, and 8 bases lay outside the gene matches. Per the germline V gene, CDR1 is SGDLS and CDR2 is YYNGEE. CDR3 length: 14 residues. CDR3 sequence reads: CASSAPAGGGGYTF. DNA for the CDR3: TGTGCCAGCAGCGCCCCCGCAGGGGGCGGTGGCTACACCTTC. The variable domain in full, completed from reference TRBV9 and TRBJ1-2, reads DSGVTQTPKHLITATGQRVTLRCSPRSGDLSVYWYQQSLDQGLQFLIQYYNGEERAKGNILERFSAQQFPDLHSELNLSSLELGDSALYFCASSAPAGGGGYTFGSGTRLTVV.

The chain recombines TRBV5-5 with TRBJ2-7; D not resolved. Germline CDR1 and CDR2: SGHKS and YYEKEE (reference sequence). The CDR3 is 13 amino acids. Trimming left V 3 bases short and J 0 bases short, with 7 bases between. CDR3 sequence: CASSWGNSYEQYF. The DNA of the CDR3 is TGTGCCAGCAGCTGGGGAAACTCCTACGAGCAGTACTTC.

This clone has a single count. V and J are TRBV11-2 and TRBJ2-3, with D hard to call. The CDR3 sequence is 13 residues long. Trimming removed 7 bases from V and 5 bases from J, with 13 bases in between. Per germline, CDR1 SGHAT and CDR2 FQNNGV. CDR3 amino acids: CASTLEWEDTQYF. CDR3 DNA: TGTGCCAGCACCCTAGAATGGGAAGATACGCAGTATTTT. Supplemented by reference TRBV11-2 and TRBJ2-3, the full variable domain reads EAGVAQSPRYKIIEKRQSVAFWCNPISGHATLYWYQQILGQGPKLLIQFQNNGVVDDSQLPKDRFSAERLKGVDSTLKIQPAKLEDSAVYLCASTLEWEDTQYFGPGTRLTVL.

As concerns this clone: This sample includes further DNA sequences coding for the same CDR3. This chain uses TRBV28 with TRBJ2-3; TRBD2 matches 10 bases. Germline CDR1 MDHEN, CDR2 SYDVKM. V dropped 3 bases and J dropped 1; count of bases not matched to a gene: 1. This CDR3 is 15 amino acids long. DNA of the CDR3: TGTGCCAGCAGTTTTCTAGCGGGGGGCACAGATACGCAGTATTTT. Protein product: CASSFLAGGTDTQYF. Based on the CDR3 plus reference TRBV28 and TRBJ2-3, the full variable domain is DVKVTQSSRYLVKRTGEKVFLECVQDMDHENMFWYRQDPGLGLRLIYFSYDVKMKEKGDIPEGYSVSREKKERFSLILESASTNQTSMYLCASSFLAGGTDTQYFGPGTRLTVL.

This chain uses TRBV4-1 with TRBJ2-7; TRBD2 matches at 13 bases. Germline trimming cut 6 bases from V and 5 bases from J; bases unmatched to any gene: 7. Germline V gene lookup returns CDR1 MGHRA and CDR2 YSYEKL. The CDR3 totals 15 residues. The CDR3 nucleotides read TGCGCCAGCAGTTACGGGACTAGCGGGACCCACGAGCAGTACTTC. Amino acid sequence: CASSYGTSGTHEQYF.

The genes are TRBV27 and TRBJ1-1; D may be TRBD1 (6 bases). The CDR3 spans 16 residues. Between the trimmed V and J ends, which lost 7 bases and 0 bases, there was a span of 18 bases. Germline assignment: CDR1 MNHEY and CDR2 SMNVEV (reference sequence). The CDR3 bases are TGTGCCAGCAATTACGGGGCAGGGGTGTTGAACACTGAAGCTTTCTTT. This sequence encodes CASNYGAGVLNTEAFF.

The J gene is TRBJ2-1, the V gene TRBV6-5; D unresolved. Germline CDR1 and CDR2: MNHEY and SVGAGI. V was shortened by 6 bases and J by 0 bases, with 12 bases between the two germline ends. The CDR3 spans 15 residues. The CDR3 bases are TGTGCCAGCAGCCCAGATGTGAGCTCCTACAATGAGCAGTTCTTC. Its protein product is CASSPDVSSYNEQFF.